One and the same sample provided the 10 T cell receptor beta chains below, sequenced in a study of CD8+CD57+ T cells in acquired aplastic anemia (dated by TCRdb to the late 2010s). The sequencer listed for this sample is Illumina HiSeq 2000. Genomic DNA served as template for TCR beta VDJ combination and CDR3 sequence profiling. TCRdb cleaned the public reads at Q25 with fastp, built clones with MiXCR and kept in-frame beta chains. Each CDR3 protein appears once, grouped with its most common genes and DNA. Recorded for this sample are some 180,000 distinct CDR3 sequences; 48% of them occurred a single time. Roughly 13% of the sample goes to the ten largest clones. Patients chosen for sequencing had shown expansion of CD8+CD57+ cells by flow cytometry. Sequencing input: sorted CD4+, CD8+, or CD8+CD57+ T cells (not recorded which) from PBMCs. Receptors originate from a human donor with aplastic anemia.

This clonotype was seen a single time. The CDR3 region is CASSSPTSGLGMTQYF. In DNA form, the CDR3 reads TGTGCCAGCAGCTCACCTACTAGCGGGTTGGGGATGACCCAGTACTTC. The gene calls are TRBV5-8 and TRBJ2-5; 9 positions agree with TRBD2. The CDR3 covers 16 residues. CDR1 and CDR2 from the germline V gene are SGHTS and YDEGEE. Unmatched junction bases numbered 13, after V lost 3 bases and J lost 7 bases.

The sample holds many counts of this clonotype. This chain joins TRBV20-1 and TRBJ1-6; D remains unclear. The CDR3 is made up of 15 amino acids. With 5 bases removed from V and 5 bases from J, the gap between germline ends came to 16 bases. Germline CDR1 reads DFQATT; CDR2 reads SNEGSKA (reference sequence). CDR3 sequence: CSAPLDTYNNSPLHF. DNA of the CDR3: TGCAGTGCTCCTCTAGACACCTACAATAATTCACCCCTCCACTTT.

The CDR3 nucleotides are TGCAGCGTTGAATACGGACAGGGTGGCGGGACCCAGTACTTC. Its translation: CSVEYGQGGGTQYF. V is TRBV29-1 and J is TRBJ2-5, with 8 bases fitting TRBD1. This CDR3 has 14 amino acids. V shed 2 bases and J 7 bases; nucleotides not matched to a gene: 9. Germline V gene lookup returns CDR1 SQVTM and CDR2 ANQGSEA. Complete variable domain (other parts from reference TRBV29-1 and TRBJ2-5): SAVISQKPSRDICQRGTSLTIQCQVDSQVTMMFWYRQQPGQSLTLIATANQGSEATYESGFVIDKFPISRPNLTFSTLTVSNMSPEDSSIYLCSVEYGQGGGTQYFGPGTRLLVL.

This clonotype has a count of ten or more. The chain combines TRBV20-1 with TRBJ1-2; D not resolved. Per the germline V gene, CDR1 is DFQATT and CDR2 is SNEGSKA (reference sequence). V was trimmed by 8 bases and J by 6 bases, leaving 16 bases between them. This CDR3 is built from 12 residues. Here the CDR3 DNA reads TGCAGTACCCACCTGAGACGGGATGGCTACACCTTC. It yields the protein CSTHLRRDGYTF.

The sample holds many counts of this clonotype. This rearrangement joins TRBV5-6 to TRBJ2-7; D remains ambiguous. Looked up from germline, CDR1 is SGHDT and CDR2 is YYEEEE. V was clipped by 0 bases and J by 2 bases, with 9 bases between them. This CDR3 is built from 14 residues. CDR3 in DNA: TGTGCCAGCAGCTTGGACGACGGAGCCTACGAGCAGTACTTC. Encoded protein: CASSLDDGAYEQYF.

This clonotype was observed a single time. The rearrangement links TRBV2 to TRBJ2-3; D might be TRBD1 (5 bases). Germline-derived CDR1 and CDR2 are SNHLY and FYNNEI. The CDR3 length is 14 residues. V was trimmed by 6 bases and J by 2 bases, leaving 12 bases between them. CDR3 nucleotide sequence: TGTGCCAGCAGGCCAGGACAATTCACAGATACGCAGTATTTT. Protein sequence: CASRPGQFTDTQYF.

The chain joins TRBV15 to TRBJ1-4; D is ambiguous. V was cut by 4 bases and J by 6 bases, with 6 bases left in between. The CDR3 has 12 amino acids. From germline, CDR1 is LNHNV and CDR2 YYDKDF (reference sequence). The CDR3, as DNA: TGTGCCACCAGCAAAGGGCATGAAAAACTGTTTTTT. Its translation is CATSKGHEKLFF.

This clonotype was found many times. The gene calls are TRBV7-3 and TRBJ2-2; 9 nucleotides align to TRBD2. Germline V gene lookup returns CDR1 SGHTA and CDR2 FQGTGA. J lost 6 bases, V lost 1 base, and 3 bases had no gene match. This CDR3 contains 15 residues. The CDR3 DNA reads as TGTGCCAGCAGCTTAATCCCTAGCGGGGCCGGGGAGCTGTTTTTT. Translated: CASSLIPSGAGELFF.

CDR3 nucleotides: TGTGCCACCAGCAGAGGGACTAGCGGGAGGGCCGTCGACGAGCAGTACTTC. It encodes CATSRGTSGRAVDEQYF. The chain employs TRBV15 and TRBJ2-7, with 15 bases that match TRBD2. CDR3 size: 17 residues. Germline V gene data show CDR1 as LNHNV and CDR2 as YYDKDF (reference sequence). The ends lost 1 base at V and 5 bases at J; junction bases unmatched: 6.

The V gene is TRBV7-7, the J gene TRBJ2-7; maybe TRBD2 (6 bases). Germline CDR1 reads SSHAT; CDR2 reads FNYEAQ (reference sequence). This CDR3 contains 12 residues. In nucleotides, the CDR3 is TGTGCTAGAGCGGGCTTTGAATACGAGCAGTACTTC. Protein sequence: CARAGFEYEQYF. Supplemented by reference TRBV7-7 and TRBJ2-7, the full variable domain reads GAGVSQSPRYKVTKRGQDVTLRCDPISSHATLYWYQQALGQGPEFLTYFNYEAQPDKSGLPSDRFSAERPEGSISTLTIQRTEQRDSAMYRCARAGFEYEQYFGPGTRLTVT.